These T cell receptor beta chains were read from a single sample in a study of T cell responses to AZD1222 COVID-19 vaccine. The assay was immunoSEQ multiplex PCR, and TCRdb's table has in-frame clones only and misses some. The table has about 56,000 clones, approximately 86% seen once; the top ten hold 16%. The sample in question was peripheral blood, obtained on day 0 of AZD1222 vaccination. These TCRs come from an adult in good health. Each CDR3 is given with its conserved first and last residue. The order of the fields is V gene, D gene, J gene, clone size, CDR3 protein, CDR3 DNA. The D gene is left open where the match is weak. Part of the rows lack a size; the others show once, few, many or a class for expanded clones.

TRBV24-1	NA	TRBJ2-7	NA	CATSDPNRGHYEQYF	TGTGCCACCAGTGACCCGAACCGGGGACACTACGAGCAGTACTTC
TRBV4-3	NA	TRBJ2-7	NA	CASSQDAGLLPQPYEQYF	TGCGCCAGCAGCCAAGATGCTGGACTTCTCCCTCAACCCTACGAGCAGTACTTC
TRBV6-2/TRBV6-3	NA	TRBJ1-3	NA	CASSSTPDSGNTIYF	TGTGCCAGCAGCTCAACACCCGACTCTGGAAACACCATATATTTT
TRBV28	TRBD2	TRBJ2-1	NA	CASPLAGDNEQFF	TGTGCCAGCCCCCTAGCGGGAGACAATGAGCAGTTCTTC
TRBV7-9	NA	TRBJ2-2	NA	CASSLEYRLEGAGELFF	TGTGCCAGCAGCTTAGAATATAGGCTAGAGGGAGCCGGGGAGCTGTTTTTT
TRBV7-2	TRBD2	TRBJ2-7	few	CASSLHGLATYEQYF	TGTGCCAGCAGCTTGCATGGACTAGCTACCTACGAGCAGTACTTC
TRBV19	TRBD1	TRBJ1-1	NA	CASSEDRGNTEAFF	TGTGCCAGTAGTGAGGACAGGGGGAACACTGAAGCTTTCTTT
TRBV25-1	NA	TRBJ1-3	NA	CASSALDWRGNTIYF	TGTGCCAGCAGTGCCCTGGACTGGCGTGGAAACACCATATATTTT
TRBV7-9	NA	TRBJ2-7	NA	CASSLVGDPGQYEQYF	TGTGCCAGCAGCTTAGTAGGGGACCCGGGGCAGTACGAGCAGTACTTC
TRBV5-4	TRBD1	TRBJ1-4	NA	CASSLAGTGGEKLFF	TGTGCCAGCAGCCTCGCCGGGACAGGGGGTGAAAAACTGTTTTTT
TRBV6-1	NA	TRBJ2-1	NA	CASSEPPSYNEQFF	TGTGCCAGCAGTGAACCACCATCCTACAATGAGCAGTTCTTC
TRBV7-2	NA	TRBJ1-1	NA	CASSRPPNTEAFF	TGTGCCAGCAGCCGTCCCCCCAACACTGAAGCTTTCTTT
TRBV6-6	NA	TRBJ1-1	NA	CASSPPRGGGNTEAFF	TGTGCCAGCAGCCCTCCAAGAGGTGGTGGGAACACTGAAGCTTTCTTT
TRBV11-2	TRBD1	TRBJ1-5	NA	CASSLGTGMQPQHF	TGTGCCAGCAGCTTGGGGACAGGGATGCAGCCCCAGCATTTT
TRBV6-6	NA	TRBJ2-3	NA	CASSYLGLGTDTQYF	TGTGCCAGCAGTTACTTGGGTCTGGGCACAGATACGCAGTATTTT
TRBV6-5	TRBD1	TRBJ1-1	NA	CASSPTGGNTEAFF	TGTGCCAGCAGCCCGACAGGGGGCAACACTGAAGCTTTCTTT
TRBV4-1	NA	TRBJ1-3	NA	CASSQAATGASGNTIYF	TGCGCCAGCAGCCAAGCTGCGACAGGCGCTTCTGGAAACACCATATATTTT
TRBV29-1	NA	TRBJ2-2	NA	CSVEDWANTGELFF	TGCAGCGTTGAAGATTGGGCGAACACCGGGGAGCTGTTTTTT
TRBV7-2	NA	TRBJ2-1	few	CPGGGAGSYNEQFF	TGCCCAGGGGGTGGAGCGGGGTCCTACAATGAGCAGTTCTTC
TRBV3-1/TRBV3-2	TRBD1	TRBJ1-1	few	CASRLTGGAWNTEAFF	TGTGCCAGCAGGCTAACAGGGGGCGCCTGGAACACTGAAGCTTTCTTT
TRBV7-9	TRBD2	TRBJ2-7	NA	CASSSAGTSVAYEQYF	TGTGCCAGCAGCTCAGCCGGGACTAGCGTCGCCTACGAGCAGTACTTC
TRBV7-2	TRBD1	TRBJ1-6	NA	CASSSQGQGNSPLHF	TGTGCCAGCAGCTCACAGGGACAGGGTAATTCACCCCTCCACTTT
TRBV19	NA	TRBJ2-7	NA	CASSITGSGTYEQYF	TGTGCCAGTAGTATAACGGGCAGTGGGACCTACGAGCAGTACTTC
TRBV6-5	NA	TRBJ2-7	NA	CASSYSIRDGEQYF	TGTGCCAGCAGTTATTCTATTAGGGACGGCGAGCAGTACTTC
TRBV28	NA	TRBJ2-7	NA	CASSFSGNYEQYF	TGTGCCAGCAGTTTCTCGGGGAACTACGAGCAGTACTTC
TRBV6-1	NA	TRBJ2-7	NA	CASSEGGVEQYF	TGTGCCAGCAGTGAAGGAGGGGTGGAGCAGTACTTC
TRBV10-3	NA	TRBJ1-5	NA	CAISRDSNQPQHF	TGTGCCATCAGCAGAGATAGCAATCAGCCCCAGCATTTT